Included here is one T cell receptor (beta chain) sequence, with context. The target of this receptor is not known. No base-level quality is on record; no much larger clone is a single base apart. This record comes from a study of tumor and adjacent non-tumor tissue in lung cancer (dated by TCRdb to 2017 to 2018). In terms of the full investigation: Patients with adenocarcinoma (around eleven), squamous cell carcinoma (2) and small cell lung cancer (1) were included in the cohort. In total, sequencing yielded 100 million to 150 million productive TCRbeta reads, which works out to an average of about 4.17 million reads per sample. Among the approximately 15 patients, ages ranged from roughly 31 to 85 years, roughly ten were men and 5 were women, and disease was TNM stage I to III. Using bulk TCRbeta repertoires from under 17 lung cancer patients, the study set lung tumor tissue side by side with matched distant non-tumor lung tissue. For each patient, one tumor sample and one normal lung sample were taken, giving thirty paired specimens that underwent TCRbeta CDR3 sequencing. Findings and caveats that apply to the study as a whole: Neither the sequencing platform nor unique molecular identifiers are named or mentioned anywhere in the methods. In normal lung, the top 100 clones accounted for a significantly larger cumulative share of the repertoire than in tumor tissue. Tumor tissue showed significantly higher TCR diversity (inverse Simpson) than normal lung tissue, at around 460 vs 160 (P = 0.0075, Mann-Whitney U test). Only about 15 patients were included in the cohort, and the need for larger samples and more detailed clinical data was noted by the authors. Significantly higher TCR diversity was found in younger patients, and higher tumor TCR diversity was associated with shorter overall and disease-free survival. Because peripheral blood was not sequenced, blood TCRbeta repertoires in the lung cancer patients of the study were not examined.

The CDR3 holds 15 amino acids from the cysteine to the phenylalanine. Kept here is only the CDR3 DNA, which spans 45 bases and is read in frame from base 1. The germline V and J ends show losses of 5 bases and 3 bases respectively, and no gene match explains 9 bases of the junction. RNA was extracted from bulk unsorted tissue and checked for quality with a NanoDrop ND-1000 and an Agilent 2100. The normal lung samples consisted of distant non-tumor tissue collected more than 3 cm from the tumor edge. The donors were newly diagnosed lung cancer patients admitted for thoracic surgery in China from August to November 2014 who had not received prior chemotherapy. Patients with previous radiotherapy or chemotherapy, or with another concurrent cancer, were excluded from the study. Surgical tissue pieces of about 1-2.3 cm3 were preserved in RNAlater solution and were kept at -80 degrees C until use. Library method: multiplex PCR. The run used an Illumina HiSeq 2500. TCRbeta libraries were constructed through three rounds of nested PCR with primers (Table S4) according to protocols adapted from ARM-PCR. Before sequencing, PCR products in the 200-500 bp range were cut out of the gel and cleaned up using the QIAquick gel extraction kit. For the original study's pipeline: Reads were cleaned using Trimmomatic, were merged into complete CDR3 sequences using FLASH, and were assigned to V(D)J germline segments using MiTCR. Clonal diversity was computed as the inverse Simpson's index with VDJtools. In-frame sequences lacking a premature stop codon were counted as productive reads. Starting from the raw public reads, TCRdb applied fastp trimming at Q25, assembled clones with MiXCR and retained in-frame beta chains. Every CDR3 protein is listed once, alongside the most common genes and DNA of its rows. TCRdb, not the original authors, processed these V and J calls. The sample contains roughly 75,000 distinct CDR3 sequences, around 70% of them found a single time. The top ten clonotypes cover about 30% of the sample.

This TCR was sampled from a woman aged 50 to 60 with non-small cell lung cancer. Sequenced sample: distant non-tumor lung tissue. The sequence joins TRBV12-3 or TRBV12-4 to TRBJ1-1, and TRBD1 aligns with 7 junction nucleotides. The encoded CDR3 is CASSPTGDLDTEAFF. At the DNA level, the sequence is TGTGCCAGCAGTCCCACAGGGGACTTGGACACTGAAGCTTTCTTT.